This TCR beta chain was sequenced for a study of early T cells in non-severe SARS-CoV-2 infection. The overall study: RNA in bulk from unsorted whole blood was sequenced, and chains were unpaired.

Trimming took off 4 bases at V and 6 bases at J, with 22 bases between the two ends. Germline lookup yields CDR1 LGHNA and CDR2 YNFKEQ. The CDR3 runs to 16 residues. Notes on this clonotype: The antigen remains unidentified.

The library protocol tagged individual cDNA molecules with unique molecular identifiers. TCRdb re-called the 5' RACE reads through MiXCR, storing one row per CDR3 protein. The repertoire holds about 79,000 distinct CDR3 sequences, with over 10% as singletons. Study-wide findings and caveats: Matching results from VDJdb favored anti-spike CD8 responses, leaving private and CD4 specificities undetected.

Sequencing input: whole blood. The chain couples TRBV4-2 to TRBJ2-7; D is undetermined. The sequence was collected from an adult who was a healthcare worker with PCR-confirmed SARS-CoV-2 infection or an uninfected control (not recorded which). CDR3 coding DNA: TGTGCCAGCAGCCCCCACGTGTCTAGTGATACGGGCGAGCAGTACTTC. Amino acids: CASSPHVSSDTGEQYF.